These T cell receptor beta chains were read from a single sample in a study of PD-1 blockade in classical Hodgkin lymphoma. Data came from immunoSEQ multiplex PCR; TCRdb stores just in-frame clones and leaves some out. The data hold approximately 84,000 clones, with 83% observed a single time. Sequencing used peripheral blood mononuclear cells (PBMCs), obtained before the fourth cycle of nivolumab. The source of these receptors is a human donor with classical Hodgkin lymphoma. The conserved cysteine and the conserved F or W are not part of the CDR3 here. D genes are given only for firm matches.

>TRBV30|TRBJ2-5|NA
AWSFSGLLQETQY
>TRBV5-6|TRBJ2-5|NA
ASTAGGARETQY
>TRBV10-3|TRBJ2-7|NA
AIGYEQY
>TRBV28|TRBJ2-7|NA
LASRSSYEQY
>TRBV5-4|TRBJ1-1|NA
ASSSRGRTEAF
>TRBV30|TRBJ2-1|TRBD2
AWSGGLAGGPVEEQF
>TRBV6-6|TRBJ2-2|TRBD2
ASSYGGSGRGGELF
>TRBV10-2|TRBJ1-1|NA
ASSDQHNTEAF
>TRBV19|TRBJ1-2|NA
ASTGSDDYGYT
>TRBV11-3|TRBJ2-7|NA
ASSPGPLYEQY
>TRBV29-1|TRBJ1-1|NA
SVVGAMNTEAF
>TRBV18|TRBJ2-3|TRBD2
ASSPTGLAGYTDTQY
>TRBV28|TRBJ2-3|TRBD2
ASSQLAGGADTQY
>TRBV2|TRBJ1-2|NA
ASRPTGRNLYGYT
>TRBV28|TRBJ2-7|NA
ASSLPGSVYEQY
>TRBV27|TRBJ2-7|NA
ASSFVGFEQY
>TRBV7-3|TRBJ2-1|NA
ASSPTVAHAYNEQF
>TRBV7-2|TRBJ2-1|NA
ASSLVGSTYNEQF
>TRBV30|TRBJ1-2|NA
AWGGEGAGSGYT
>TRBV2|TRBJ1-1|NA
ASSERRGGGTEAF
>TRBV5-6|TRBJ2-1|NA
ASSLLPNEQF
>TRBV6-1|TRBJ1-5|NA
ASSSMAGQPQH
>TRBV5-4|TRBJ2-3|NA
ASSLTGPDTQY
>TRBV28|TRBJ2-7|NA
ASSFGRYSYEQY
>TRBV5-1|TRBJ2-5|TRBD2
ASSLGETSGGQETQY
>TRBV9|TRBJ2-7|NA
ASSVGLTYEQY
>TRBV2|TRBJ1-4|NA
ASSEGGQEKLF
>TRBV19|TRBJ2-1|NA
ASSTSRALNEQF
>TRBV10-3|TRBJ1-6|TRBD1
AISDGQGSDSPLH
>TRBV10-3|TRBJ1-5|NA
AISGGLTNSNQPQH
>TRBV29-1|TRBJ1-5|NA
SAAAGRNQPQH
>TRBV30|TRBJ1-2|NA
AWSVGPGYT
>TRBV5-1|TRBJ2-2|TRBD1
ASSLTGGYTGELF
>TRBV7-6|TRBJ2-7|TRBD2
ASSLGPFGGSYEQY
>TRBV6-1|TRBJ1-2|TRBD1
ASSEGDSEYGYT
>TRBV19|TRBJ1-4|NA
ASSDGIGGNEKLF
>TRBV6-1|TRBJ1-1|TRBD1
ASSGQGFTEAF
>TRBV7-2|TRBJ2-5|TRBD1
ASSLYRGNLETQY
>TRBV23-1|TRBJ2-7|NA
ASSQGGYEQY
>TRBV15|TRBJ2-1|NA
ATRPDGNSYNEQF
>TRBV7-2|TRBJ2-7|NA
ASSLNPSSYEQY
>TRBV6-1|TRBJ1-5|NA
ASSEGLNQPQH
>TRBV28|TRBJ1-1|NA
ASTQWGAVQAF
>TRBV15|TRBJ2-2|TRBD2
ATRPRLAVNTGELF
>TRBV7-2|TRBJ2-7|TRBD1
ASSCERGRDSNSYEQY
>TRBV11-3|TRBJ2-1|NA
ASSTDNYNEQF
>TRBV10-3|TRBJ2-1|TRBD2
AATSGNNEQF
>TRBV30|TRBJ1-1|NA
AWGPGSPTEAF
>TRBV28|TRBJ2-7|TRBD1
ASSFPGTAYEQY